Presented here are 31 T cell receptor beta chains from one specimen sequenced in a study of blood T cell repertoires in COVID-19. The method was immunoSEQ multiplex PCR; TCRdb's version includes in-frame clones alone and lacks a portion of them. The sample consists of some 100,000 clones, around 86% of them appearing once. The sequenced sample was peripheral blood. The receptors come from a human donor in a cohort sampled during active COVID-19.

The chain employs TRBV28 and TRBJ1-3; D gene ambiguous. Germline V lookup: CDR1 MDHEN, CDR2 SYDVKM. The germline V and J ends were trimmed by 6 bases and 0 bases, with 12 bases remaining between them. The CDR3 has 15 amino acids. The CDR3 spells CASSETWNSGNTIYF. The CDR3 bases are TGTGCCAGCAGCGAGACTTGGAACTCTGGAAACACCATATATTTT.

This rearrangement joins TRBV5-6 to TRBJ2-3; weak D call: TRBD2 (6 bases). CDR1 and CDR2 from the germline V gene are SGHDT and YYEEEE. Trimming cost V 4 bases and J 1 base, with 16 bases left between them. CDR3 length: 16 amino acids. The CDR3 DNA reads as TGTGCCAGCAGCGCCGGGGACTTTGGTGGCACAGATACGCAGTATTTT. The encoded protein is CASSAGDFGGTDTQYF.

This clone was counted a single time. This sequence joins TRBV15 and TRBJ1-1; D might be TRBD1 (5 bases). The germline V gene has CDR1 LNHNV and CDR2 YYDKDF (reference sequence). Between the trimmed V and J ends, which lost 1 base and 3 bases, there was a span of 15 bases. The CDR3 consists of 16 residues. CDR3 sequence (DNA): TGTGCCACCAGCAGAGGTTATAGGGGCCAGGACACTGAAGCTTTCTTT. The encoded protein is CATSRGYRGQDTEAFF.

V usage is TRBV27 and J usage is TRBJ1-5; a possible D gene is TRBD1 (6 bases). This CDR3 comprises 16 residues. With 5 bases removed from V and 8 bases from J, the gap between germline ends came to 22 bases. Germline V lookup: CDR1 MNHEY, CDR2 SMNVEV (reference sequence). In nucleotides, the CDR3 is TGTGCCAGCAGTCCCTCAGCAGGGGCTCCACCCAAGCCCCAGCATTTT. It is translated as CASSPSAGAPPKPQHF.

The gene calls are TRBV19 and TRBJ1-1; D ambiguous. The CDR3 is 15 amino acids. V was clipped by 1 base and J by 1 base, with 10 bases between them. CDR1 LNHDA and CDR2 SQIVND come from the germline V gene (reference sequence). The CDR3 loop is CASSIGEHANTEAFF. The CDR3, as DNA: TGTGCCAGTAGTATAGGAGAGCACGCGAACACTGAAGCTTTCTTT.

V gene TRBV2 combines with J gene TRBJ2-1; tentative D call: TRBD2 (5 bases). The ends were cut back, 4 bases at V and 7 bases at J, with 11 bases in the middle. CDR3 size: 13 residues. Germline CDR1 reads SNHLY; CDR2 reads FYNNEI. The CDR3, as DNA: TGTGCCAGCAGTGGGAGGATCGGGAATGAGCAGTTCTTC. Translating gives CASSGRIGNEQFF.

The chain has TRBV7-2 and TRBJ2-3, with TRBD2 matching over 8 bases. The V gene's germline CDR1 is SGHTA and CDR2 FQGNSA. There are 16 residues in the CDR3. The junction had 14 bases not matched to a gene; V was cut back by 5 bases and J by 7 bases. This CDR3 reads CASSPPGAGGGYTQYF. CDR3 in DNA: TGTGCCAGCAGCCCGCCCGGGGCGGGGGGTGGGTATACGCAGTATTTT. The full variable domain, its missing parts supplied by reference TRBV7-2 and TRBJ2-3, is GAGVSQSPSNKVTEKGKDVELRCDPISGHTALYWYRQSLGQGLEFLIYFQGNSAPDKSGLPSDRFSAERTGGSVSTLTIQRTQQEDSAVYLCASSPPGAGGGYTQYFGPGTRLTVL.

This clone was counted a few times. The sample has other DNA sequences that encode this CDR3 too. The V gene is TRBV18, the J gene TRBJ1-5; tentatively, D is TRBD1 (6 bases). Germline CDR1 is KGHSH and CDR2 is LQKENI. V lost 2 bases and J lost 4, with 6 bases in between. The CDR3 loop spans 13 amino acids. In DNA form, the CDR3 reads TGTGCCAGCTCACCAGACAGGAATCAGCCCCAGCATTTT. Translated: CASSPDRNQPQHF.

The rearrangement links TRBV14 to TRBJ1-2; D remains ambiguous. Germline loops: CDR1 SGHDN, CDR2 FVKESK. The CDR3 contains 13 residues. The V end lost 0 bases, the J end lost 13 bases, and 15 bases lay between the germline ends. The CDR3 loop reads CASSQDGRAASTF. The CDR3 bases are TGTGCCAGCAGCCAAGATGGGAGGGCGGCCTCCACCTTC.

This clone was counted a few times. The chain links TRBV7-9 to TRBJ2-7, with a possible D match to TRBD2 (5 bases). The CDR3 totals 14 residues. CDR1 is SEHNR, CDR2 FQNEAQ, per germline (reference sequence). V lost 3 bases, J lost 9 bases, and 18 bases lay in between. The CDR3 DNA follows: TGTGCCAGCAGCTTTGGAAAGGAGGTTGGCGTGCAGTACTTC. Translated: CASSFGKEVGVQYF.

In this sample, this clone turned up once. The rearrangement links TRBV6-6 to TRBJ2-1; the match to TRBD2 covers 9 bases. Germline V CDR1 and CDR2: MNHNY, SVGAGI (reference sequence). V gave up 5 bases and J gave up 3 bases; unmatched junction bases: 8. This CDR3 has 16 residues. The CDR3 DNA sequence: TGTGCCAGCAGTGACTTAGCGGGAGCGCACTACAATGAGCAGTTCTTC. It yields the protein CASSDLAGAHYNEQFF.

The V call is TRBV12-3 or TRBV12-4, the J call TRBJ1-1; D remains ambiguous. The CDR3 has 13 amino acids. V lost 4 bases and J 5 bases, leaving 11 bases between the germline ends. The CDR3, as DNA: TGTGCCAGCAGTTCTTCCTACCGGACTGAAGCTTTCTTT. Protein sequence: CASSSSYRTEAFF.

The chain links TRBV19 to TRBJ2-2; TRBD2 agrees at 16 bases. J gave up 6 bases and V 7 bases, and 11 bases lay outside the gene matches. The CDR3 totals 18 residues. The germline V gene has CDR1 LNHDA and CDR2 SQIVND (reference sequence). The CDR3 region is CASNNRWGTSGRAGELFF. In nucleotides, the CDR3 is TGTGCCAGTAATAATAGGTGGGGGACTAGCGGGAGGGCCGGGGAGCTGTTTTTT.

The rearrangement joins TRBV5-4 to TRBJ2-7; D might be TRBD2 (6 bases). Trimming shortened V by 6 bases and J by 0 bases, and 13 bases separated the two germline ends. Germline values: CDR1 SGHNT, CDR2 YYREEE (reference sequence). There are 14 residues in the CDR3. The CDR3 is CASTRRESSYEQYF. CDR3 nucleotides: TGTGCCAGCACCCGACGGGAGAGCTCCTACGAGCAGTACTTC.

The genes are TRBV3-1 (or the pseudogene TRBV3-2) and TRBJ1-3; TRBD1 matches 8 bases. Germline CDR1 and CDR2: LGHDT and YNNKEL (reference sequence). Trimming cost V 4 bases and J 0 bases; bases outside gene matches: 8. The CDR3 is made up of 17 amino acids. DNA of the CDR3: TGTGCCAGCAGCCGCTCAGGACAGGGATTCTCTGGAAACACCATATATTTT. The encoded protein is CASSRSGQGFSGNTIYF.

The chain carries TRBV7-9 and TRBJ2-1; D remains ambiguous. There are 13 residues in the CDR3. V gave up 5 bases and J gave up 4 bases, with 9 bases separating them. CDR1 and CDR2 from the germline V gene are SEHNR and FQNEAQ (reference sequence). CDR3 loop: CASSTAGYNEQFF. CDR3 in DNA: TGTGCCAGCAGCACGGCCGGGTACAATGAGCAGTTCTTC.

The rearrangement links TRBV5-8 to TRBJ2-5; possibly TRBD1 for D (5 bases). V lost 6 bases and J lost 1, with 10 bases in between. The V gene's germline CDR1 is SGHTS and CDR2 YDEGEE. This CDR3 is 13 amino acids long. The CDR3 DNA reads TGTGCCAGCACTGTGGACACCCAAGAGACCCAGTACTTC. This codes for CASTVDTQETQYF.

This clone was picked up a small number of times. J is TRBJ2-7 and V is TRBV5-1, with D hard to call. V lost 0 bases, J lost 0 bases, and 13 bases lay in between. The length of the CDR3 is 16 residues. CDR1 and CDR2 (germline): SGHRS, YFSETQ. DNA for the CDR3: TGCGCCAGCAGCTTGGCCGAGGAAGAACGCTCCTACGAGCAGTACTTC. Its translation is CASSLAEEERSYEQYF.

This clone showed up just a few times. Other DNA sequences from this sample encode an identical CDR3 as well. The chain uses TRBV11-2 and TRBJ1-5; TRBD1 is a possible D gene (5 bases). Trimming removed 1 base at V and 3 bases at J, with 7 bases between. The germline gives CDR1 SGHAT, CDR2 FQNNGV. The CDR3 has 14 amino acids. The CDR3: CASSLGQPNQPQHF. The CDR3 coding sequence is TGTGCCAGCAGCTTAGGACAGCCCAATCAGCCCCAGCATTTT.

This chain joins TRBV28 and TRBJ2-7, with 7 nucleotides matching TRBD2. Germline V gives CDR1 MDHEN, CDR2 SYDVKM. The CDR3 loop spans 12 amino acids. V dropped 3 bases and J dropped 6; count of bases not matched to a gene: 2. The CDR3 region has the DNA TGTGCCAGCAGTTTGACTAGCTTCGAGCAGTACTTC. This sequence encodes CASSLTSFEQYF.

The rearrangement links TRBV6-2 or TRBV6-3 to TRBJ1-4; the D gene is possibly TRBD1 (6 bases). The length of the CDR3 is 16 residues. Deletions cut 5 bases from V and 4 bases from J, with 17 bases between. From germline, CDR1 is MNHEY and CDR2 SVGEGT. As DNA, the CDR3 is TGTGCCAGCAGTGTGGGGCTCGGGACATTTAATGAAAAACTGTTTTTT. Protein product: CASSVGLGTFNEKLFF.

V usage is TRBV6-5 and J usage is TRBJ1-3; 8 bases agree with TRBD1. This CDR3 spans 16 amino acids. Unmatched junction bases numbered 10, after V lost 4 bases and J lost 5 bases. In germline, CDR1 is MNHEY, CDR2 SVGAGI. Here the CDR3 reads CASSSEWTGRRNTIYF. The DNA of the CDR3 is TGTGCCAGCAGTTCTGAATGGACAGGGAGGAGAAACACCATATATTTT.

The chain has TRBV10-1 and TRBJ2-5; 13 bases are a match to TRBD2. The CDR3 extends over 16 amino acids. The V segment lost 4 bases and the J segment 1 base; nucleotides outside the gene matches: 3. Germline V lookup: CDR1 WNHNN, CDR2 SYGVQD (reference sequence). CDR3 amino acids: CASSGWTSGGQETQYF. CDR3 DNA: TGCGCCAGCAGTGGTTGGACTAGCGGGGGCCAAGAGACCCAGTACTTC.

J is TRBJ1-2 and V is TRBV13; no firm D call. CDR3 size: 13 residues. Looked up from germline, CDR1 is PRHDT and CDR2 is FYEKMQ (reference sequence). The V end lost 2 bases, the J end lost 8 bases, and 12 bases lay between the germline ends. The CDR3 region has the DNA TGTGCCAGCAGCTTATCGACACAACGGGGCTACACCTTC. This sequence encodes CASSLSTQRGYTF. The variable domain in full, with the rest retrieved from reference TRBV13 and TRBJ1-2, is AAGVIQSPRHLIKEKRETATLKCYPIPRHDTVYWYQQGPGQDPQFLISFYEKMQSDKGSIPDRFSAQQFSDYHSELNMSSLELGDSALYFCASSLSTQRGYTFGSGTRLTVV.

V is TRBV7-9 and J is TRBJ1-2; TRBD1 matches at 9 bases. V lost 4 bases and J lost 7; bases outside the gene matches: 13. Germline assignment: CDR1 SEHNR and CDR2 FQNEAQ (reference sequence). The CDR3 totals 16 residues. The CDR3, as DNA: TGTGCCAGCAGCTCCGTCGGAGACAGGGGGTGGGGTGGCTACACCTTC. Protein: CASSSVGDRGWGGYTF.

The chain employs TRBV7-2 and TRBJ1-1; 8 nucleotides line up with TRBD1. Per germline, CDR1 SGHTA and CDR2 FQGNSA. Trimming took 5 bases from V and 0 from J; bases not matched to a gene: 5. The CDR3 has 15 amino acids. In DNA form, the CDR3 reads TGTGCCAGCAGCAGAACGACAGGGGTGAACACTGAAGCTTTCTTT. Translating it yields CASSRTTGVNTEAFF.

The J gene is TRBJ2-5, the V gene TRBV25-1; D gene unclear. Trimming took off 1 base at V and 2 bases at J, with 8 bases between the two ends. The CDR3 is made up of 14 amino acids. Germline V CDR1 and CDR2: MGHDK, SYGVNS. The CDR3 sequence is CASSEFGVQETQYF. CDR3 in DNA: TGTGCCAGCAGTGAATTCGGAGTGCAAGAGACCCAGTACTTC.

This chain connects TRBV30 to TRBJ2-7; D not certain. V lost 0 bases and J lost 2, with 8 bases in between. Germline CDR1 GTSNPN, CDR2 SVGIG (reference sequence). This CDR3 is built from 13 residues. This chain's CDR3 is CAWSVGRAYEQYF. CDR3 sequence (DNA): TGTGCCTGGAGTGTGGGCCGAGCCTACGAGCAGTACTTC. The whole variable domain, filled in from reference TRBV30 and TRBJ2-7, reads SQTIHQWPATLVQPVGSPLSLECTVEGTSNPNLYWYRQAAGRGLQLLFYSVGIGQISSEVPQNLSASRPQDRQFILSSKKLLLSDSGFYLCAWSVGRAYEQYFGPGTRLTVT.

The chain couples TRBV4-3 to TRBJ2-7, with D possibly being TRBD1 (5 bases). Trimming left V 0 bases short and J 2 bases short, with 11 bases between. The germline V gene has CDR1 LGHNA and CDR2 YSLEER. CDR3 size: 15 residues. DNA of the CDR3: TGCGCCAGCAGCCAAGAAATAGGGGCCCCCTACGAGCAGTACTTC. Its translation is CASSQEIGAPYEQYF.

This rearrangement joins TRBV18 to TRBJ2-1; 11 bases match TRBD2. From germline, CDR1 is KGHSH and CDR2 LQKENI. The trim removed 2 bases at V and 4 bases at J, leaving 4 bases unmatched. The CDR3 totals 16 residues. The CDR3: CASSPWTSGQYNEQFF. The CDR3 DNA reads TGTGCCAGCTCACCATGGACTAGCGGGCAGTACAATGAGCAGTTCTTC.

This chain connects TRBV28 to TRBJ2-5; D is unresolved. Germline assignment: CDR1 MDHEN and CDR2 SYDVKM. V dropped 7 bases and J dropped 5 bases, with 8 bases sitting between them. This CDR3 region has 11 residues. The CDR3 coding sequence is TGTGCCAGCACCCTACGGGAGACCCAGTACTTC. Residues: CASTLRETQYF.